This TCR beta chain was documented in a study of vaccination effects on CD4 cells after COVID-19. Notes on the study in general: Cross-reactivity with common cold coronaviruses was shown by only 1 of 255 vaccine-induced clones in healthy vaccinees. Clones of infection and vaccine origin contracted markedly late after vaccination.

Repertoires were generated with immunoSEQ multiplex PCR, while TCRdb's copy carries only in-frame clones and drops some. The sample includes about 24,000 clones, more than 70% of them seen just once. This clone was seen a single time. Its antigen is unknown. Pools of viral peptides were used by the ViraFEST assay to expand antigen-specific CD4+ T cells ahead of sequencing. Following 10 days of culture, CD4+ T cells were isolated. According to the study, vaccine recipients showed no prior SARS-CoV-2 infection and negative nucleocapsid antibodies. Half the medium was replaced with IL-2 medium on days 3 and 7. The CDR3 consists of 15 residues. Per germline, CDR1 SGHRS and CDR2 YFSETQ. Trimming stripped 3 bases from V and 1 base from J, with 13 bases between.

The receptor's source is a human donor who received a COVID-19 vaccine. Sequenced material: CD4+ T cells from PBMCs cultured with HCoV-NL63 spike peptides, taken before COVID-19 vaccination. V usage is TRBV5-1 and J usage is TRBJ1-1, with D possibly matching TRBD1 (6 bases). The CDR3 nucleotides read TGCGCCAGCAGCTCACGAGAAGGGGGGAACACTGAAGCTTTCTTT. Translated, it gives CASSSREGGNTEAFF.